These 21 T cell receptor beta chains share one sample of origin, sequenced in a study of blood T cell repertoires in COVID-19. Sequencing used immunoSEQ multiplex PCR; TCRdb keeps in-frame clones, though not all of them. The sample includes 140,000 or so clones, more than 80% of them seen just once. Source material: peripheral blood. These receptors were obtained from an elderly woman with acute or convalescent COVID-19.

For this clone: The same CDR3 arises from other DNA sequences in this sample as well. V is TRBV5-1 and J is TRBJ1-2; TRBD1 matches at 9 bases. The CDR3 contains 14 residues. CDR1 SGHRS and CDR2 YFSETQ come from the germline V gene. The junction had 0 bases not matched to a gene; V was cut back by 0 bases and J by 3 bases. DNA of the CDR3: TGCGCCAGCAGCTTGGGGGACAGGGACTATGGCTACACCTTC. This sequence encodes CASSLGDRDYGYTF.

This chain uses TRBV28 with TRBJ1-4, with D possibly being TRBD1 (6 bases). Germline V lookup: CDR1 MDHEN, CDR2 SYDVKM. There are 14 residues in the CDR3. V lost 6 bases and J lost 8, with 16 bases in between. CDR3 residues: CASRIGGAGEKLFF. In nucleotides, the CDR3 is TGTGCCAGCAGAATTGGGGGGGCTGGGGAAAAACTGTTTTTT. The whole variable domain, remainder taken from reference TRBV28 and TRBJ1-4, is DVKVTQSSRYLVKRTGEKVFLECVQDMDHENMFWYRQDPGLGLRLIYFSYDVKMKEKGDIPEGYSVSREKKERFSLILESASTNQTSMYLCASRIGGAGEKLFFGSGTQLSVL.

V usage is TRBV3-1 (or the pseudogene TRBV3-2) and J usage is TRBJ2-7; 8 bases align to TRBD1. CDR1 is LGHDT and CDR2 is YNNKEL in the germline V gene (reference sequence). CDR3 length equals 15 residues. J was trimmed by 3 bases and V by 4 bases; bases with no gene match: 8. CDR3 DNA sequence: TGTGCCAGCAGCCCCACCGGGACAGGAAACTACGAGCAGTACTTC. Its translation is CASSPTGTGNYEQYF.

The chain joins TRBV6-2 or TRBV6-3 to TRBJ1-5; 9 bases line up with TRBD1. Germline lookup yields CDR1 MNHEY and CDR2 SVGEGT. V shed 5 bases and J 9 bases; nucleotides not matched to a gene: 11. The CDR3 totals 15 residues. Here the CDR3 reads CASSDGGTGIRPQHF. The CDR3 region has the DNA TGTGCCAGCAGTGACGGAGGGACAGGGATAAGGCCCCAGCATTTT.

V is TRBV6-5 and J is TRBJ1-1; D is perhaps TRBD1 (6 bases). Germline values: CDR1 MNHEY, CDR2 SVGAGI. The CDR3 loop spans 14 amino acids. The V end lost 2 bases, the J end lost 1 base, and 8 bases lay between the germline ends. In nucleotides, the CDR3 is TGTGCCAGCAGTTACCGGACAGCGAACACTGAAGCTTTCTTT. Protein product: CASSYRTANTEAFF.

The chain couples TRBV5-1 to TRBJ1-2, with 11 bases lining up with TRBD1. This CDR3 comprises 18 residues. In germline, CDR1 is SGHRS, CDR2 YFSETQ. Trimming cost V 2 bases and J 2 bases; bases outside gene matches: 11. The CDR3 reads CASSLRTGGVELNYGYTF. The CDR3 bases are TGCGCCAGCAGCTTACGGACAGGGGGCGTAGAGTTGAACTATGGCTACACCTTC.

In its sample, this clone was seen once. The V and J genes are TRBV5-6 and TRBJ1-1; D gene unclear. CDR1 is SGHDT and CDR2 is YYEEEE in the germline V gene. The CDR3 covers 15 residues. The V end lost 3 bases, the J end lost 1 base, and 13 bases lay between the germline ends. The CDR3 reads CASSSPKSGNTEAFF. CDR3 coding DNA: TGTGCCAGCAGCTCTCCGAAGTCGGGGAACACTGAAGCTTTCTTT.

Only one count was recorded for this clone. The gene calls are TRBV5-4 and TRBJ2-2; no firm D call. The CDR3 extends over 15 amino acids. The V gene's germline CDR1 is SGHNT and CDR2 YYREEE (reference sequence). The V end lost 0 bases, the J end lost 0 bases, and 6 bases lay between the germline ends. The CDR3 DNA sequence: TGTGCCAGCAGCTTGGGAGAAGCGAACACCGGGGAGCTGTTTTTT. Protein sequence: CASSLGEANTGELFF.

The rearrangement uses TRBV10-2 and TRBJ2-3; 12 nucleotides line up with TRBD2. The CDR3 sequence is 16 residues long. Trimming removed 4 bases from V and 4 bases from J; junction bases left unmatched: 6. CDR1 and CDR2 (germline): WSHSY, SAAADI. The DNA for the CDR3 is TGCGCCAGCAGTGGGGATCTAGCGGGGGGGCCAGATACGCAGTATTTT. Amino acid sequence: CASSGDLAGGPDTQYF.

The gene calls are TRBV29-1 and TRBJ2-5; TRBD1 matches at 8 bases. The CDR3 spans 12 residues. The germline gives CDR1 SQVTM, CDR2 ANQGSEA. V lost 8 bases, J lost 5 bases, and 7 bases stayed unmatched. CDR3: CSIQTGDETQYF. In DNA form, the CDR3 reads TGCAGCATCCAGACAGGGGACGAGACCCAGTACTTC.

This chain connects TRBV1 to TRBJ2-7; the tabulated D call, TRBD2, remains unverified against the DNA. TRBV1 is recorded as a pseudogene. The CDR3 sequence is 16 residues long. CDR3 nucleotides: TGCACCAGCAGCCAAGGGAGAGGGAGCGGGTCCTACGAGCAGTACTTC. This translates into CTSSQGRGSGSYEQYF.

The chain is built from TRBV5-1 and TRBJ1-4; 8 bases match TRBD1. Germline V gene data show CDR1 as SGHRS and CDR2 as YFSETQ. V lost 1 base to trimming and J lost 4 bases; unmatched junction nucleotides: 3. The CDR3 spans 15 residues. In DNA, the CDR3 is TGCGCCAGCAGCTTGATGACAGGGGTTAATGAAAAACTGTTTTTT. Amino acid sequence: CASSLMTGVNEKLFF.

V gene TRBV14 combines with J gene TRBJ1-2; D not resolved. Germline lookup yields CDR1 SGHDN and CDR2 FVKESK. V gave up 8 bases and J gave up 7 bases, with 20 bases separating them. The CDR3 covers 14 residues. CDR3 sequence: CASSQSLSAGGYTF. The CDR3 coding sequence is TGTGCCAGCTCCCAGTCTCTATCGGCGGGTGGCTACACCTTC. The full variable domain, completed using reference TRBV14 and TRBJ1-2, is EAGVTQFPSHSVIEKGQTVTLRCDPISGHDNLYWYRRVMGKEIKFLLHFVKESKQDESGMPNNRFLAERTGGTYSTLKVQPAELEDSGVYFCASSQSLSAGGYTFGSGTRLTVV.

The J gene is TRBJ2-3, the V gene TRBV7-9, with 10 nucleotides matching TRBD2. CDR3 size: 16 residues. The J segment lost 0 bases and the V segment lost 1 base, leaving 1 base of the junction unmatched. Per germline, CDR1 SEHNR and CDR2 FQNEAQ (reference sequence). The CDR3 DNA reads as TGTGCCAGCAGCTTAGGGACTAGCGGTAGCACAGATACGCAGTATTTT. Residues: CASSLGTSGSTDTQYF.

The J gene is TRBJ2-1, the V gene TRBV7-9; TRBD2 is a possible D gene (6 bases). V gave up 5 bases and J gave up 15 bases, with 29 bases separating them. CDR1 and CDR2 from the germline V gene are SEHNR and FQNEAQ (reference sequence). CDR3 length equals 16 residues. The CDR3 bases are TGTGCCAGCAGCCTACTAGCCCTAATCAGCTCCCCGAGTTTGTTCTTC. Amino acid sequence: CASSLLALISSPSLFF.

The rearrangement uses TRBV12-5 and TRBJ2-2; D perhaps matches TRBD1 (5 bases). The CDR3 is 16 residues long. Germline V gives CDR1 LGHNT, CDR2 FRNRAP. Trimming shortened V by 4 bases and J by 9 bases, and 21 bases separated the two germline ends. The CDR3 sequence is CASGSRLGDSTWELFF. The CDR3 DNA reads TGTGCTAGTGGTTCCCGATTGGGCGACAGTACGTGGGAGCTGTTTTTT.

The chain couples TRBV4-3 to TRBJ2-5; 12 nucleotides match TRBD2. This CDR3 has 16 amino acids. The V and J ends lost 3 bases and 2 bases, in that order; junction bases with no gene match: 4. Germline V CDR1 and CDR2: LGHNA, YSLEER. As DNA, the CDR3 is TGCGCCAGCAGCCATTGGACTAGCGGGGTGCAAGAGACCCAGTACTTC. Translating it yields CASSHWTSGVQETQYF.

The V call is TRBV5-6, the J call TRBJ1-4, with 7 bases fitting TRBD1. V lost 2 bases and J lost 4; bases outside the gene matches: 8. The length of the CDR3 is 16 residues. Germline CDR1 and CDR2: SGHDT and YYEEEE. The CDR3 nucleotides are TGTGCCAGCAGCTTATTAGAGGGGGCCAATAATGAAAAACTGTTTTTT. Its translation is CASSLLEGANNEKLFF.

This clone was detected only once. The chain combines TRBV19 with TRBJ1-1; possibly TRBD1 for D (6 bases). With 5 bases removed from V and 5 bases from J, the gap between germline ends came to 18 bases. The CDR3 has 15 residues. Germline assignment: CDR1 LNHDA and CDR2 SQIVND (reference sequence). The DNA for the CDR3 is TGTGCCAGTAGTTCCTACGTGTCGGACAGTACTGAAGCTTTCTTT. As protein: CASSSYVSDSTEAFF.

The chain employs TRBV4-1 and TRBJ2-7, with TRBD1 identical over 10 bases. In germline, CDR1 is MGHRA, CDR2 YSYEKL. V lost 2 bases, J lost 3 bases, and 10 bases stayed unmatched. The CDR3 length is 17 residues. The CDR3 loop is CASSQWPPGQGNYEQYF. The CDR3 DNA reads as TGCGCCAGCAGCCAATGGCCCCCGGGACAGGGGAACTACGAGCAGTACTTC.

The chain employs TRBV27 and TRBJ1-4; D remains ambiguous. From germline, CDR1 is MNHEY and CDR2 SMNVEV (reference sequence). V was trimmed by 6 bases and J by 11 bases, leaving 22 bases between them. The CDR3 length is 15 residues. CDR3 DNA: TGTGCCAGCAGACCCTCCGGGAGGGTAGGTGGGAAACTGTTTTTT. Translation: CASRPSGRVGGKLFF.